These 11 T cell receptor beta chains originate from one sample sequenced in a study of beta chain features in type 1 diabetes. Isolated RNA was reverse transcribed in full, so expressed TCRB transcripts were sequenced. TCRdb's table, derived via immunoSEQ multiplex PCR, lists solely in-frame clones and lacks some. Here the sample spans 350,000 or so clones, around 20% being singletons. The sequencing sample was made of naive CD4+ T cells from blood. The receptors originated from a young woman in good health.

This clone has a handful of counts. V usage is TRBV9 and J usage is TRBJ1-1, with D possibly matching TRBD1 (5 bases). Germline V gene lookup returns CDR1 SGDLS and CDR2 YYNGEE. V dropped 5 bases and J dropped 3 bases, with 11 bases sitting between them. The CDR3 is 13 amino acids. The CDR3 DNA sequence: TGTGCCAGCAGAGAACAGGATGACACTGAAGCTTTCTTT. Protein product: CASREQDDTEAFF.

The chain carries TRBV6-6 and TRBJ2-7; 9 nucleotides align to TRBD1. This CDR3 is built from 15 residues. The V segment lost 2 bases and the J segment 3 bases; nucleotides outside the gene matches: 5. CDR1 and CDR2 (germline): MNHNY, SVGAGI (reference sequence). CDR3 coding DNA: TGTGCCAGCAGTTACCCAGACAGGGGGTTCTACGAGCAGTACTTC. Encoded protein: CASSYPDRGFYEQYF.

This clone was found a few times. The J gene is TRBJ2-7, the V gene TRBV29-1; the match to TRBD1 covers 7 bases. This CDR3 contains 12 residues. V was pared by 6 bases and J by 2 bases, with 4 bases of the junction left unmatched. Per germline, CDR1 SQVTM and CDR2 ANQGSEA. As DNA, the CDR3 is TGCAGCGTCGGGACAGAGACCTACGAGCAGTACTTC. Protein product: CSVGTETYEQYF.

The rearrangement uses TRBV5-4 and TRBJ2-7, with D possibly TRBD1 on 6 matching bases. The CDR3 contains 14 residues. Trimming pared 0 bases from V and 3 bases from J, leaving 10 bases between. CDR1 SGHNT and CDR2 YYREEE come from the germline V gene (reference sequence). The CDR3 DNA is TGTGCCAGCAGCTTGGACAGGGTCGGCTACGAGCAGTACTTC. Amino acid sequence: CASSLDRVGYEQYF. Full variable domain (rest looked up from reference TRBV5-4 and TRBJ2-7): ETGVTQSPTHLIKTRGQQVTLRCSSQSGHNTVSWYQQALGQGPQFIFQYYREEENGRGNFPPRFSGLQFPNYSSELNVNALELDDSALYLCASSLDRVGYEQYFGPGTRLTVT.

This clone was observed a handful of times. This chain uses TRBV30 with TRBJ2-7; 9 nucleotides match TRBD1. This CDR3 spans 13 amino acids. V lost 8 bases, J lost 5 bases, and 10 bases stayed unmatched. CDR1 is GTSNPN and CDR2 is SVGIG in the germline V gene (reference sequence). In DNA, the CDR3 is TGTGCCACGCAGGACAGGGGTAGCGACGAGCAGTACTTC. As protein: CATQDRGSDEQYF. The full variable domain, rest sourced from reference TRBV30 and TRBJ2-7, is SQTIHQWPATLVQPVGSPLSLECTVEGTSNPNLYWYRQAAGRGLQLLFYSVGIGQISSEVPQNLSASRPQDRQFILSSKKLLLSDSGFYLCATQDRGSDEQYFGPGTRLTVT.

The gene calls are TRBV6-5 and TRBJ1-5; 7 nucleotides line up with TRBD1. This CDR3 is built from 16 residues. Germline lookup yields CDR1 MNHEY and CDR2 SVGAGI. J was trimmed by 2 bases and V by 4 bases; bases with no gene match: 8. The chain's CDR3 is CASSLTGYNGNQPQHF. The CDR3 DNA reads as TGTGCCAGCAGTTTGACAGGGTACAACGGCAATCAGCCCCAGCATTTT.

The chain combines TRBV7-2 with TRBJ2-1; TRBD2 agrees at 7 bases. V was pared by 6 bases and J by 5 bases, with 10 bases of the junction left unmatched. Germline V CDR1 and CDR2: SGHTA, FQGNSA. The CDR3 runs to 15 residues. The CDR3: CASRKSGTYNNEQFF. For the CDR3, the DNA is TGTGCCAGCAGAAAGAGCGGGACGTATAACAATGAGCAGTTCTTC.

The V call is TRBV30, the J call TRBJ1-2; TRBD1 might be the D (6 bases). The CDR3 loop spans 13 amino acids. Germline V gives CDR1 GTSNPN, CDR2 SVGIG (reference sequence). V was cut by 6 bases and J by 4 bases, with 15 bases left in between. CDR3 in amino acids: CACAPGTLYGYTF. The CDR3 DNA follows: TGTGCCTGCGCCCCCGGGACACTCTATGGCTACACCTTC.

In this sample, this clone turned up a few times. This chain links TRBV4-3 with TRBJ1-5, with D unclear. CDR3 length: 14 amino acids. The ends were cut back, 1 base at V and 3 bases at J, with 7 bases in the middle. Germline V lookup: CDR1 LGHNA, CDR2 YSLEER. The chain's CDR3 is CASSQGLVNQPQHF. The CDR3 DNA is TGCGCCAGCAGCCAAGGACTAGTCAATCAGCCCCAGCATTTT.

This clone was counted between two and nine times. Other DNA sequences in the same sample also yield this CDR3. The chain is built from TRBV7-2 and TRBJ2-5; the D gene is possibly TRBD2 (6 bases). Deletions cut 3 bases from V and 1 base from J, with 9 bases between. The germline V gene has CDR1 SGHTA and CDR2 FQGNSA. The CDR3 is 14 residues long. CDR3 sequence (DNA): TGTGCCAGCAGCTTCCTAGCGCTCCAAGAGACCCAGTACTTC. This translates into CASSFLALQETQYF.

This clone occurred a few times. The chain has TRBV5-4 and TRBJ1-2; 8 bases align to TRBD1. This CDR3 contains 12 residues. CDR1 and CDR2 from the germline V gene are SGHNT and YYREEE (reference sequence). V shed 4 bases and J 8 bases; nucleotides not matched to a gene: 4. In DNA form, the CDR3 reads TGTGCCAGCAGCACCCGGACAGGGGGCTACACCTTC. Its translation is CASSTRTGGYTF. Filled out from reference TRBV5-4 and TRBJ1-2, the complete variable domain reads ETGVTQSPTHLIKTRGQQVTLRCSSQSGHNTVSWYQQALGQGPQFIFQYYREEENGRGNFPPRFSGLQFPNYSSELNVNALELDDSALYLCASSTRTGGYTFGSGTRLTVV.